The next 22 T cell receptor beta chains were all read from a single sample in a study of cytomegalovirus exposure and HLA in healthy donors. 60 Vbeta and 13 Jbeta primers were used in PCR. Some clones are missing from TCRdb's copy, which holds only in-frame ones; the method was immunoSEQ multiplex PCR. This sample has some 170,000 clones; 82% occur once, and the top ten carry around 1.5%. The specimen sequenced was PBMCs. The receptors originated from a girl aged 5-17 years in good health and CMV-seropositive.

This clone was observed a few times. CDR3 in amino acids: CASSLLRGYEQYF. DNA of the CDR3: TGTGCCAGCAGTTTACTAAGGGGCTACGAGCAGTACTTC. The chain recombines TRBV27 with TRBJ2-5; tentative D call: TRBD1 (5 bases). The end of the DNA is better explained by TRBJ2-7, so the J call may be wrong. This CDR3 spans 13 amino acids. Germline lookup yields CDR1 MNHEY and CDR2 SMNVEV (reference sequence).

This chain connects TRBV30 to TRBJ2-1, with 8 bases that match TRBD2. J gave up 5 bases and V 4 bases, and 10 bases lay outside the gene matches. The CDR3 spans 15 residues. Looked up from germline, CDR1 is GTSNPN and CDR2 is SVGIG (reference sequence). CDR3 bases: TGTGCCTGGACACCCCTAAGGACTAGCCACAATGAGCAGTTCTTC. As protein: CAWTPLRTSHNEQFF.

The genes are TRBV5-1 and TRBJ2-7, with D perhaps TRBD1 (6 bases). The CDR3 contains 15 residues. Trimming took 4 bases from V and 6 from J, leaving 20 bases between them. Germline CDR1 is SGHRS and CDR2 is YFSETQ. CDR3 residues: CASSLSDSGISEQYF. CDR3 nucleotides: TGCGCCAGCAGCCTGTCGGACAGTGGGATCTCCGAGCAGTACTTC.

V is TRBV5-1 and J is TRBJ1-1; possibly TRBD1 for D (6 bases). The CDR3 runs to 15 residues. Germline-derived CDR1 and CDR2 are SGHRS and YFSETQ. Trimming pared 5 bases from V and 2 bases from J, leaving 16 bases between. The CDR3 is CASSVWGGRNTEAFF. The CDR3 DNA reads TGCGCCAGCAGTGTTTGGGGGGGCAGAAACACTGAAGCTTTCTTT.

CDR3 in DNA: TGTGCCAGCAGATCCGGGACTAGCGGGGTACAAGAGACCCAGTACTTC. It is translated as CASRSGTSGVQETQYF. The chain joins TRBV6-6 to TRBJ2-5, with TRBD2 matching 13 bases. With 6 bases clipped from V and 2 bases from J, the junction kept 6 bases outside the gene matches. The CDR3 spans 16 residues. The germline V gene has CDR1 MNHNY and CDR2 SVGAGI (reference sequence).

The chain links TRBV29-1 to TRBJ2-2; D may be TRBD2 (6 bases). Germline CDR1 SQVTM, CDR2 ANQGSEA. The CDR3 consists of 14 residues. Deletions cut 5 bases from V and 5 bases from J, with 15 bases between. CDR3 bases: TGCAGCGTTCGGGGTTCGGGGGAAACCGGGGAGCTGTTTTTT. It yields the protein CSVRGSGETGELFF.

The CDR3 DNA is TGTGCCAGCAGCTTAGCAACTAGCGTGGGCGGGGAGCTGTTTTTT. It codes for CASSLATSVGGELFF. V is TRBV7-3 and J is TRBJ2-2; 7 positions agree with TRBD2. The CDR3 contains 15 residues. The V and J ends lost 2 bases and 7 bases, in that order; junction bases with no gene match: 7. The germline V gene has CDR1 SGHTA and CDR2 FQGTGA.

DNA of the CDR3: TGTGCCAGCAGTCCAGACAGGGGGACTTTGAACACTGAAGCTTTCTTT. Protein: CASSPDRGTLNTEAFF. The V call is TRBV27, the J call TRBJ1-1; 9 bases are shared with TRBD1. This CDR3 contains 16 residues. Germline trimming cut 5 bases from V and 0 bases from J; bases unmatched to any gene: 7. Per germline, CDR1 MNHEY and CDR2 SMNVEV (reference sequence).

This clone has a handful of counts. V gene TRBV6-1 combines with J gene TRBJ1-2, with D hard to call. Trimming left V 1 base short and J 7 bases short, with 13 bases between. The CDR3 sequence is 14 residues long. Germline V CDR1 and CDR2: MNHNS, SASEGT. The CDR3 is CASSEVYGRGGYTF. CDR3 in DNA: TGTGCCAGCAGTGAAGTTTACGGTCGGGGTGGCTACACCTTC.

V gene TRBV18 combines with J gene TRBJ1-2; TRBD1 matches 11 bases. The germline V gene encodes CDR1 KGHSH and CDR2 LQKENI. The CDR3 loop spans 15 amino acids. With V trimmed by 3 bases and J by 4 bases, 4 bases remained unmatched. CDR3 in amino acids: CASSPGQGAGYGYTF. In DNA form, the CDR3 reads TGTGCCAGCTCACCCGGACAGGGGGCGGGCTATGGCTACACCTTC.

The rearrangement uses TRBV2 and TRBJ2-7; possibly TRBD1 for D (6 bases). CDR3 size: 13 residues. The ends were cut back, 7 bases at V and 7 bases at J, with 17 bases in the middle. Looked up from germline, CDR1 is SNHLY and CDR2 is FYNNEI. DNA of the CDR3: TGTGCCAGCATTAGACAGGACCTGGGGGAGCAGTACTTC. It translates to CASIRQDLGEQYF.

The chain combines TRBV5-1 with TRBJ1-2, with 8 bases that match TRBD1. This CDR3 is 15 amino acids long. The V segment lost 4 bases and the J segment 2 bases; nucleotides outside the gene matches: 7. Looked up from germline, CDR1 is SGHRS and CDR2 is YFSETQ. Here the CDR3 reads CASSDPDRANYGYTF. CDR3 DNA: TGCGCCAGCAGCGACCCGGACAGGGCCAACTATGGCTACACCTTC. The variable domain in full, completed from reference TRBV5-1 and TRBJ1-2, reads KAGVTQTPRYLIKTRGQQVTLSCSPISGHRSVSWYQQTPGQGLQFLFEYFSETQRNKGNFPGRFSGRQFSNSRSEMNVSTLELGDSALYLCASSDPDRANYGYTFGSGTRLTVV.

This chain links TRBV5-1 with TRBJ1-1; 9 positions agree with TRBD1. Germline trimming cut 5 bases from V and 5 bases from J; bases unmatched to any gene: 7. This CDR3 has 14 amino acids. The germline V gene has CDR1 SGHRS and CDR2 YFSETQ. DNA for the CDR3: TGCGCCAGCAGATGGGGACAGGGTTCAACTGAAGCTTTCTTT. As protein: CASRWGQGSTEAFF.

The gene calls are TRBV7-3 and TRBJ2-3, with D possibly TRBD2 on 5 matching bases. This CDR3 has 15 residues. V was cut by 5 bases and J by 4 bases, with 16 bases left in between. Germline loops: CDR1 SGHTA, CDR2 FQGTGA. The CDR3 spells CASSPRLDYPDTQYF. The DNA for the CDR3 is TGTGCCAGCAGCCCCCGACTCGACTACCCAGATACGCAGTATTTT.

The chain carries TRBV6-5 and TRBJ1-1; D not certain. Per germline, CDR1 MNHEY and CDR2 SVGAGI. Trimming cost V 6 bases and J 5 bases, with 10 bases left between them. The CDR3 runs 12 residues. The CDR3 nucleotides read TGTGCCAGCAGCGAGACTCGAACTGAAGCTTTCTTT. Translated: CASSETRTEAFF.

This clone was seen only a few times. The chain couples TRBV5-5 to TRBJ2-7; D gene uncertain. The CDR3 is made up of 15 amino acids. The germline V and J ends were trimmed by 4 bases and 6 bases, with 20 bases remaining between them. The germline V gene has CDR1 SGHKS and CDR2 YYEKEE (reference sequence). CDR3 sequence: CASSHLLQPRCEQYF. CDR3 DNA sequence: TGTGCCAGCAGCCACCTTCTTCAACCCCGGTGCGAGCAGTACTTC.

The CDR3 nucleotides read TGTGCCAGCAGCTCCTTTTCCGGGGGGGCGGGGGTTAAGCCCCAGCATTTT. Protein sequence: CASSSFSGGAGVKPQHF. V and J are TRBV7-2 and TRBJ1-5; TRBD1 is a possible D gene (6 bases). The V end lost 4 bases, the J end lost 8 bases, and 24 bases lay between the germline ends. The CDR3 covers 17 residues. Germline CDR1 is SGHTA and CDR2 is FQGNSA. The full variable domain, in which reference TRBV7-2 and TRBJ1-5 provide the parts outside the CDR3, is GAGVSQSPSNKVTEKGKDVELRCDPISGHTALYWYRQSLGQGLEFLIYFQGNSAPDKSGLPSDRFSAERTGGSVSTLTIQRTQQEDSAVYLCASSSFSGGAGVKPQHFGDGTRLSIL.

The V gene is TRBV7-2, the J gene TRBJ2-1; 9 bases are a match to TRBD1. The V gene end was trimmed by 5 bases and the J gene end by 6 bases; junction bases not matched to a gene: 8. Germline assignment: CDR1 SGHTA and CDR2 FQGNSA. This CDR3 has 15 amino acids. In DNA, the CDR3 is TGTGCCAGCAGCCCTTTGAGGGACAGGGTCAATGAGCAGTTCTTC. Translating gives CASSPLRDRVNEQFF.

The chain joins TRBV10-2 to TRBJ1-1, with 8 bases aligning to TRBD1. The ends lost 3 bases at V and 3 bases at J; junction bases unmatched: 9. The CDR3 totals 16 residues. CDR1 and CDR2 (germline): WSHSY, SAAADI. CDR3 sequence (DNA): TGCGCCAGCAGTGAAGGGAGGCCAGGGGGCTACACTGAAGCTTTCTTT. It translates to CASSEGRPGGYTEAFF.

J is TRBJ2-5 and V is TRBV29-1; D perhaps matches TRBD2 (6 bases). The CDR3 consists of 12 residues. The germline CDR1 and CDR2 sequences are SQVTM and ANQGSEA. Trimming cost V 6 bases and J 9 bases, with 17 bases left between them. CDR3 DNA: TGCAGCGTGGGACTTTTCGAGGGTGCCCAGTACTTC. This translates into CSVGLFEGAQYF.

The chain employs TRBV7-2 and TRBJ1-4, with no clear D. The V gene lost 7 bases and the J gene lost 10 bases, with 22 bases spanning the gap. The germline CDR1 and CDR2 sequences are SGHTA and FQGNSA. The CDR3 length is 15 residues. The CDR3 region has the DNA TGTGCCAGCACCTCTTTTGTCGCGTCCGGAGGAAAACTGTTTTTT. Translating gives CASTSFVASGGKLFF.

The genes are TRBV6-5 and TRBJ1-1; D is perhaps TRBD1 (5 bases). This CDR3 has 15 amino acids. Germline V gene lookup returns CDR1 MNHEY and CDR2 SVGAGI. V dropped 7 bases and J dropped 0 bases, with 15 bases sitting between them. In DNA, the CDR3 is TGTGCCAGCAACATGGAACCGGGGGTGAACACTGAAGCTTTCTTT. Amino acid sequence: CASNMEPGVNTEAFF.